The clone carrying this T cell receptor beta chain was picked up many times. V was pared by 4 bases and J by 4 bases, with 12 bases of the junction left unmatched. From germline, CDR1 is SGHVS and CDR2 FNYEAQ. The CDR3 covers 18 residues. The sample originates from a study of regulatory T cells in long-lasting Graves disease. CDR3-region Arm-PCR and iRepertoire HTBI primers produced the TCR beta libraries. Via MiXCR, TCRdb re-called the multiplex PCR reads, giving one row per CDR3 protein. The sample includes about 500,000 distinct CDR3 sequences, around 12% of them seen just once. Time point noted: newly diagnosed GD, antithyroid drugs for less than 3 months. The authors made the TCR library using RNA they extracted from PBMCs. This sample also belongs to another study, concerning T cells in Graves' hyperthyroidism and ophthalmopathy.

The material sequenced was peripheral blood mononuclear cells (PBMCs), taken at new diagnosis, from a patient treated with antithyroid drugs. The TCR originated in a woman between 25 and 40 years old with Graves disease. The rearrangement links TRBV7-6 to TRBJ2-3; TRBD2 aligns across 12 bases. Here the CDR3 DNA reads TGTGCCAGCAGCTGGAGGGCTCTAGCGGGAGGGAGGTCAGATACGCAGTATTTT. Protein product: CASSWRALAGGRSDTQYF.